This T cell receptor beta chain was sequenced for a study of radiotherapy plus CTLA-4 blockade in lung cancer. At the level of the study: Of the patients, more than 15% showed objective responses and roughly 30% attained disease control. General study results and limits: Blood-borne expansion of tumor-derived TCR clones followed radiotherapy plus ipilimumab. Interferon-beta, together with early blood T cell clone dynamics, reportedly best predicted response.

Ipilimumab-mediated CTLA-4 blockade plus focal radiation was given to patients having chemo-refractory metastatic non-small-cell lung cancer. CDR1 KGHSH and CDR2 LQKENI come from the germline V gene. The V gene end was trimmed by 1 base and the J gene end by 8 bases; junction bases not matched to a gene: 2. This CDR3 is built from 15 residues. The count of this clone is one. Its cognate antigen is unknown. Clones were sequenced by immunoSEQ multiplex PCR, and TCRdb holds only the in-frame ones, with some missing. This table holds about 70,000 clones, 79% found once. Sample: peripheral blood, taken from a patient treated with radiotherapy plus ipilimumab. This sequence originates from a human donor with non-small cell lung cancer who had a complete response to radiotherapy plus ipilimumab. The rearrangement links TRBV18 to TRBJ1-4; 12 bases map to TRBD1. The CDR3: CASSPLGTGGEKLFF. The DNA for the CDR3 is TGTGCCAGCTCACCACTAGGGACAGGGGGCGAAAAACTGTTTTTT.